This TCR beta chain was identified during a study of T cell changes during pregnancy in multiple sclerosis (dated by TCRdb to the late 2010s). For the wider study: The study looked at changes in the T cell repertoire across pregnancy in women with multiple sclerosis.

Library construction relied on the immunoSEQ multiplex PCR assay. The source is immuneACCESS, and TCRdb retained only in-frame sequences with V and J called. Part of the clones is not carried over; for the studies checked, unresolved V genes explain less than half of this, and the remainder is unexplained. The sample table records roughly 89,000 clones; approximately 95% of these occur just once. The leading ten clones occupy 3.5% to 4.5% of the sample. Comment on this clone: This receptor's antigen is unknown. Base-call qualities are not available, and no considerably larger clone is one nucleotide away.

This clonotype was sampled from a female donor with multiple sclerosis, enrolled in a pregnancy study. The sample here was peripheral blood, taken in the first trimester of pregnancy.

In nucleotides, the sequence is TGTGCCAGTACTCCGACAGGGGAAAACATTCAGTACTTC. The encoded protein is CASTPTGENIQYF. The chain is encoded by TRBV19 joined to TRBJ2-4, with 8 bases aligning to TRBD1. The germline V and J ends show losses of 7 bases and 5 bases respectively, and no gene match explains 4 bases of the junction. CDR3 length: 13 amino acids, cysteine to phenylalanine. Only the CDR3 part of the read is kept: 39 bases, read in frame from the first base. CDR1 and CDR2 are read off the germline V gene (reference sequence) as LNHDA and SQIVND. Full variable domain (CDR3 extended with the reference TRBV19 and TRBJ2-4 proteins): DGGITQSPKYLFRKEGQNVTLSCEQNLNHDAMYWYRQDPGQGLRLIYYSQIVNDFQKGDIAEGYSVSREKKESFPLTVTSAQKNPTAFYLCASTPTGENIQYFGAGTRLSVL.